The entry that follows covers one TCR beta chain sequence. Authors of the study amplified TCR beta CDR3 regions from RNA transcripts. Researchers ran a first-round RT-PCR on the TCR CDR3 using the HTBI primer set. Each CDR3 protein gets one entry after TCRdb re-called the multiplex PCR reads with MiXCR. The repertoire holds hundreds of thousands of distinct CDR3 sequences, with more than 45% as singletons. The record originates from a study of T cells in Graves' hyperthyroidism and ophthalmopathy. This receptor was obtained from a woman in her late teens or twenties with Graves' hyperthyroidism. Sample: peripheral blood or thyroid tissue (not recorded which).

DNA for the CDR3: TGCGCCAGCAGTGCACTAGCCCTCACAGATACGCAGTATTTT. Protein: CASSALALTDTQYF. This rearrangement joins TRBV10-1 to TRBJ2-3; a possible D gene is TRBD2 (6 bases). V lost 4 bases and J lost 2, with 10 bases in between. The germline CDR1 and CDR2 sequences are WNHNN and SYGVQD (reference sequence). The CDR3 runs to 14 residues.